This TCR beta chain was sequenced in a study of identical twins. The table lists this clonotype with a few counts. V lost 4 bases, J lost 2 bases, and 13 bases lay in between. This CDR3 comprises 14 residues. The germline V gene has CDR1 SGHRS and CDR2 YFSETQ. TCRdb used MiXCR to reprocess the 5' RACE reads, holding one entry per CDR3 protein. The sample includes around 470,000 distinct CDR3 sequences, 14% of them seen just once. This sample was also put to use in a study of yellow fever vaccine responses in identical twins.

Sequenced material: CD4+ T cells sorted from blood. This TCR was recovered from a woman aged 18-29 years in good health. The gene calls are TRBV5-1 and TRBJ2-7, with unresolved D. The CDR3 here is CASSVAGQTYEQYF. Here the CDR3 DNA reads TGCGCCAGCAGCGTGGCTGGGCAGACCTACGAGCAGTACTTC. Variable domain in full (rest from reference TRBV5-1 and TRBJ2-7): KAGVTQTPRYLIKTRGQQVTLSCSPISGHRSVSWYQQTPGQGLQFLFEYFSETQRNKGNFPGRFSGRQFSNSRSEMNVSTLELGDSALYLCASSVAGQTYEQYFGPGTRLTVT.